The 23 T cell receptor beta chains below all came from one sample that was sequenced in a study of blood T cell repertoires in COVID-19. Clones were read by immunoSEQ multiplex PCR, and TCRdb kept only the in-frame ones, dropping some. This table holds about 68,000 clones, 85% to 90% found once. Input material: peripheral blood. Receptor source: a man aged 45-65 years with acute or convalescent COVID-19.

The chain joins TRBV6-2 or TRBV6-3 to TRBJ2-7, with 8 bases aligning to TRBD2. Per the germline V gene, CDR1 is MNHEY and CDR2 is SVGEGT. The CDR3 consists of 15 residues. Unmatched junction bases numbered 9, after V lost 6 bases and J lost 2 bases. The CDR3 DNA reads TGTGCCAGCAGCAGACACACTAGCGGCACCTACGAGCAGTACTTC. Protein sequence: CASSRHTSGTYEQYF.

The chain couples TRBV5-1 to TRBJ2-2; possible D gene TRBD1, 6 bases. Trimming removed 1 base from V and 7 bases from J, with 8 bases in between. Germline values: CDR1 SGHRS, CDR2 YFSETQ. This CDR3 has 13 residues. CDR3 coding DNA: TGCGCCAGCAGCTTGCAGGGACACGGGGAGCTGTTTTTT. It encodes CASSLQGHGELFF.

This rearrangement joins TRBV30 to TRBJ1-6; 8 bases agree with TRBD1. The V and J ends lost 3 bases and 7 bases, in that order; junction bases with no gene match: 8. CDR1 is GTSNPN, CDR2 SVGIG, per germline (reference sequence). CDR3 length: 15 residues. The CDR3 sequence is CAWSPGWDRNSPLHF. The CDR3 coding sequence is TGTGCCTGGAGCCCGGGATGGGACAGGAATTCACCCCTCCACTTT. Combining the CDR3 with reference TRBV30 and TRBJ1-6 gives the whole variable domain SQTIHQWPATLVQPVGSPLSLECTVEGTSNPNLYWYRQAAGRGLQLLFYSVGIGQISSEVPQNLSASRPQDRQFILSSKKLLLSDSGFYLCAWSPGWDRNSPLHFGNGTRLTVT.

The CDR3 sequence is CASSLVQGNNSPLHF. The CDR3, as DNA: TGTGCCAGCAGCTTAGTACAGGGGAATAATTCACCCCTCCACTTT. This chain links TRBV7-9 with TRBJ1-6; 7 positions agree with TRBD1. Germline V gene data show CDR1 as SEHNR and CDR2 as FQNEAQ (reference sequence). The trim removed 1 base at V and 5 bases at J, leaving 2 bases unmatched. The CDR3 has 15 amino acids.

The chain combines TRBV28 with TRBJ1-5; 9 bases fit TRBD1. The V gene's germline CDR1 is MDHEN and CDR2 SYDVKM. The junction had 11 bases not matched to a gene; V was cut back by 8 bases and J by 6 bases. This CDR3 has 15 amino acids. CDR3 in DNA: TGTGCCAGCCGAGACGGGGACAGGGCTCGTCAGCCCCAGCATTTT. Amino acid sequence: CASRDGDRARQPQHF.

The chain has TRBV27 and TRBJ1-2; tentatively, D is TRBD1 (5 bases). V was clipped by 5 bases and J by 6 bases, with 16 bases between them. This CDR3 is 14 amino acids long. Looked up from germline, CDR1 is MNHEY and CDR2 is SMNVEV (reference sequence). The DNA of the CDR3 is TGTGCCAGCAGTCCGGAGGGGAGGAAGAATGGCTACACCTTC. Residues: CASSPEGRKNGYTF.

The CDR3 DNA reads TGTGCCAGCAGCGTAGGGCCAGACAACTCCTACGAGCAGTACTTC. It encodes CASSVGPDNSYEQYF. The rearrangement links TRBV11-2 to TRBJ2-7, with D uncertain. The CDR3 is made up of 15 amino acids. V lost 5 bases to trimming and J lost 0 bases, with 14 bases between them. Germline CDR1 SGHAT, CDR2 FQNNGV.

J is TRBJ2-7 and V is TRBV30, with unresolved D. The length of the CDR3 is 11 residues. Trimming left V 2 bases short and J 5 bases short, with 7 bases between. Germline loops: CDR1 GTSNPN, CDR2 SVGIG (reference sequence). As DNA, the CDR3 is TGTGCCTGGAGTTTATCGGACGAGCAGTACTTC. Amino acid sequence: CAWSLSDEQYF. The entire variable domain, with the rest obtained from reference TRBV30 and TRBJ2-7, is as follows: SQTIHQWPATLVQPVGSPLSLECTVEGTSNPNLYWYRQAAGRGLQLLFYSVGIGQISSEVPQNLSASRPQDRQFILSSKKLLLSDSGFYLCAWSLSDEQYFGPGTRLTVT.

Written as DNA, the CDR3 is TGCGCCAGCAGCCAAGTTCAGGGATCGGGGGGTGAAGCTTTCTTT. Its translation: CASSQVQGSGGEAFF. The V gene is TRBV4-3, the J gene TRBJ1-1; possible D gene TRBD1, 5 bases. Germline assignment: CDR1 LGHNA and CDR2 YSLEER. The length of the CDR3 is 15 residues. Trimming stripped 1 base from V and 7 bases from J, with 16 bases between.

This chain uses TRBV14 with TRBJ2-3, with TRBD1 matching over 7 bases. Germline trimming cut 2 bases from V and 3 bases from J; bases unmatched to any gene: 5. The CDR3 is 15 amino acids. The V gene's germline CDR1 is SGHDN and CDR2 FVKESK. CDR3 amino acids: CASSQTGAGTDTQYF. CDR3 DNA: TGTGCCAGCAGCCAAACAGGGGCAGGTACAGATACGCAGTATTTT.

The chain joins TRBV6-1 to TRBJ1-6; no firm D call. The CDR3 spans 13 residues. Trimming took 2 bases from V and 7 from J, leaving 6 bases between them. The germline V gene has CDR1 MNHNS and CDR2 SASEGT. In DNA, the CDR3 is TGTGCCAGCAGTGAAAAGACAAATTCACCCCTCCACTTT. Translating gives CASSEKTNSPLHF.

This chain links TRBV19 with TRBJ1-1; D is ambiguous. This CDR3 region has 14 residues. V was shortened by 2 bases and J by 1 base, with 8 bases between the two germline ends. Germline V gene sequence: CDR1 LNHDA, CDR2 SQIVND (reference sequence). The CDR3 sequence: CASSIKRENTEAFF. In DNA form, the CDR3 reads TGTGCCAGTAGTATAAAACGAGAGAACACTGAAGCTTTCTTT.

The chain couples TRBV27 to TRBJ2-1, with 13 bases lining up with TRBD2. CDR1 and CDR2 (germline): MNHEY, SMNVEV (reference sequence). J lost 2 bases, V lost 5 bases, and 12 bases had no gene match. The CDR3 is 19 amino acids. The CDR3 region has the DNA TGTGCCAGCAGTCCCGGACTAGCGGGAGTCTCGGTAGCCTACAATGAGCAGTTCTTC. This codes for CASSPGLAGVSVAYNEQFF.

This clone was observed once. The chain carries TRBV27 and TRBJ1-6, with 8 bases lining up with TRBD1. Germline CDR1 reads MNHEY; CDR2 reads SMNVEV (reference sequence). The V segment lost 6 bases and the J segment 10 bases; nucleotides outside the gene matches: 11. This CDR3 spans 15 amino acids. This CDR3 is CASSRLQGAHSPLHF. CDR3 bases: TGTGCCAGCAGCCGTCTCCAGGGGGCTCACTCACCCCTCCACTTT.

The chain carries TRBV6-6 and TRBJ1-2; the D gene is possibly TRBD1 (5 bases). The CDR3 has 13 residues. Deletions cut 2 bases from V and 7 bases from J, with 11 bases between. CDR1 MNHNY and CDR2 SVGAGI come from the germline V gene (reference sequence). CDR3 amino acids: CASSYVGGTGYTF. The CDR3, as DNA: TGTGCCAGCAGTTACGTCGGGGGGACTGGCTACACCTTC.

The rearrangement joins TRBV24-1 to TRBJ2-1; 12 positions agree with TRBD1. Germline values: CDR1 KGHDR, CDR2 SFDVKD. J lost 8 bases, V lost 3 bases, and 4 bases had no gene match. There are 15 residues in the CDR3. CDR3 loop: CATSDPGTGGYEQFF. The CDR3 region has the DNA TGTGCCACCAGTGATCCCGGGACAGGGGGCTATGAGCAGTTCTTC.

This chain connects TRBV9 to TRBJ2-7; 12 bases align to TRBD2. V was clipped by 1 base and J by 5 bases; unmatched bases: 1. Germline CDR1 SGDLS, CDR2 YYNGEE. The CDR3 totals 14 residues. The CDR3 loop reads CASSVLAGGDEQYF. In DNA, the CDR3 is TGTGCCAGCAGCGTACTAGCGGGAGGGGACGAGCAGTACTTC.

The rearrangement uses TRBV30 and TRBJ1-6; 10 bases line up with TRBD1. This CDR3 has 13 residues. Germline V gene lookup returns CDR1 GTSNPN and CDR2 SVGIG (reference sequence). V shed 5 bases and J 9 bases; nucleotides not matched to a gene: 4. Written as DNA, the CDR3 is TGTGCCTGGGCCGGGACAGGGGCTTCACCCCTCCACTTT. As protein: CAWAGTGASPLHF.

CDR3 nucleotides: TGCAGCGTTCGAGGGGACAGGGGCCCCTACGAGCAGTACTTC. Encoded protein: CSVRGDRGPYEQYF. The V gene is TRBV29-1, the J gene TRBJ2-7, with 10 nucleotides matching TRBD1. Looked up from germline, CDR1 is SQVTM and CDR2 is ANQGSEA. Trimming took 5 bases from V and 2 from J; bases not matched to a gene: 6. The CDR3 contains 14 residues.

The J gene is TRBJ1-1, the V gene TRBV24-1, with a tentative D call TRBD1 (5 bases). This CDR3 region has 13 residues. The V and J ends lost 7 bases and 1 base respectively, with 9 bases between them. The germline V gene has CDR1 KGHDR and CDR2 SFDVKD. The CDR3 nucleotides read TGTGCCACCAGGTTCGGGGGGAACACTGAAGCTTTCTTT. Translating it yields CATRFGGNTEAFF.

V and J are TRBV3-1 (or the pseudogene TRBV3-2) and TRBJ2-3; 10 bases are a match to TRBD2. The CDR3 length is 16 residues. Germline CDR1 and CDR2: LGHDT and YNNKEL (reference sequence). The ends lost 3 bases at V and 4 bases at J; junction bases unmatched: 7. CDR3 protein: CASSHQLAGLSDTQYF. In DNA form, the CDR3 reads TGTGCCAGCAGCCATCAACTAGCGGGATTGTCAGATACGCAGTATTTT.

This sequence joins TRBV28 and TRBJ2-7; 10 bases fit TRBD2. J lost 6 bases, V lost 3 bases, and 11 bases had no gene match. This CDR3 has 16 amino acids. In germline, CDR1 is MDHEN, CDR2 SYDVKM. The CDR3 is CASSLGSGLAGVEQYF. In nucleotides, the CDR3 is TGTGCCAGCAGTTTGGGGTCGGGGCTAGCGGGAGTCGAGCAGTACTTC. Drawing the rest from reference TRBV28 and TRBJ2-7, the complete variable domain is DVKVTQSSRYLVKRTGEKVFLECVQDMDHENMFWYRQDPGLGLRLIYFSYDVKMKEKGDIPEGYSVSREKKERFSLILESASTNQTSMYLCASSLGSGLAGVEQYFGPGTRLTVT.

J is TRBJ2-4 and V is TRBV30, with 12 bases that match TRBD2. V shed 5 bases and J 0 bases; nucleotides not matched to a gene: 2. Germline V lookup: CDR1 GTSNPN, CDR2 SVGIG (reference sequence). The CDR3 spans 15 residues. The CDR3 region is CAWGLAGLAKNIQYF. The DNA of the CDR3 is TGTGCCTGGGGACTAGCGGGACTAGCCAAAAACATTCAGTACTTC.